These 19 T cell receptor beta chains came from one sample sequenced in a study of spatial heterogeneity in lung cancer. Findings of the study overall: Within tumors, counts of expanded alpha and beta TCRs tracked tumor mutation counts.

Time point denoted: sample taken at primary tumor resection. TCRdb independently ran MiXCR on the 5' RACE reads; one entry per CDR3 protein. The table lists 7,500 to 10,000 distinct CDR3 sequences, approximately 15% of them singletons. Their target antigens are unknown. Source: lung tumor tissue, taken at surgery. The source of these receptors is a male donor with early-stage non-small cell lung cancer.

In its sample, this clonotype was seen many times. This beta chain was picked up by a library intended for alpha chains and is off target, so its count carries little meaning. The chain has TRBV2 and TRBJ1-2; 7 nucleotides line up with TRBD1. Germline-derived CDR1 and CDR2 are SNHLY and FYNNEI. V was clipped by 7 bases and J by 0 bases; unmatched bases: 8. This CDR3 has 15 amino acids. The CDR3 region is CASTTGELANYGYTF. Written as DNA, the CDR3 is TGTGCCAGCACCACAGGGGAATTAGCTAACTATGGCTACACCTTC. Using reference TRBV2 and TRBJ1-2 for the parts outside the CDR3, the full variable domain is EPEVTQTPSHQVTQMGQEVILRCVPISNHLYFYWYRQILGQKVEFLVSFYNNEISEKSEIFDDQFSVERPDGSNFTLKIRSTKLEDSAMYFCASTTGELANYGYTFGSGTRLTVV.

This clonotype was recorded many times. Because the library targeted alpha chains, this beta chain is an off-target read whose size means little. J is TRBJ2-2 and V is TRBV29-1; TRBD1 agrees at 9 bases. The CDR3 runs 14 residues. Germline V gene lookup returns CDR1 SQVTM and CDR2 ANQGSEA. J gave up 4 bases and V 4 bases, and 4 bases lay outside the gene matches. The CDR3 loop is CSVGQGDTTGELFF. The DNA for the CDR3 is TGCAGCGTTGGACAGGGGGACACCACCGGGGAGCTGTTTTTT.

At least ten counts were recorded for this clonotype. This beta chain slipped into a library made for alpha chains as a stray read, so its size is not meaningful. The V and J genes are TRBV3-1 and TRBJ1-1; D remains unclear. CDR1 LGHDT and CDR2 YNNKEL come from the germline V gene (reference sequence). Trimming cost V 6 bases and J 1 base, with 15 bases left between them. The CDR3 is 15 residues long. CDR3 nucleotide sequence: TGTGCCAGCAGTGGAGGCATGTTGGGGAACACTGAAGCTTTCTTT. It translates to CASSGGMLGNTEAFF.

This clonotype was seen many times. The library was prepared for alpha chains; this beta chain is a stray read, so its frequency means little. The chain combines TRBV12-3 or TRBV12-4 with TRBJ1-4, with D unclear. The CDR3 has 15 amino acids. V lost 5 bases and J 2 bases, leaving 12 bases between the germline ends. CDR3: CASSKDWWTNEKLFF. The DNA for the CDR3 is TGTGCCAGCAGTAAAGACTGGTGGACTAATGAAAAACTGTTTTTT.

This clonotype was observed many times. This beta chain lies outside the target of a library built for alpha chains; its clone size means little. CDR3 in amino acids: CASSQVLGELFF. DNA for the CDR3: TGCGCCAGCAGCCAAGTACTCGGGGAGCTGTTTTTT. This chain links TRBV4-1 with TRBJ2-2; D ambiguous. The germline V and J ends were trimmed by 1 base and 7 bases, with 4 bases remaining between them. Germline values: CDR1 MGHRA, CDR2 YSYEKL. The CDR3 runs to 12 residues.

This clonotype was observed at least ten times. Since it is a stray read in a library aimed at alpha chains, this beta chain has a size that is not meaningful. The rearrangement links TRBV20-1 to TRBJ1-1; TRBD1 is a possible D gene (6 bases). The CDR3 length is 13 residues. Trimming pared 2 bases from V and 10 bases from J, leaving 17 bases between. CDR1 DFQATT and CDR2 SNEGSKA come from the germline V gene (reference sequence). In DNA, the CDR3 is TGCAGTGCTAGACCGACAGGCCACTTAGGAGCTTTCTTT. Residues: CSARPTGHLGAFF.

The table lists this clonotype with many counts. Since the library was made to target alpha chains, this beta chain is a stray read and its abundance is not meaningful. The chain employs TRBV7-3 and TRBJ2-5; D gene uncertain. The length of the CDR3 is 12 residues. V was cut by 2 bases and J by 7 bases, with 8 bases left in between. From germline, CDR1 is SGHTA and CDR2 FQGTGA. The DNA for the CDR3 is TGTGCCAGCAGCTTAGATATAGGGACCCAGTACTTC. Protein sequence: CASSLDIGTQYF. Full variable domain (outside the CDR3, taken from reference TRBV7-3 and TRBJ2-5): GAGVSQTPSNKVTEKGKYVELRCDPISGHTALYWYRQSLGQGPEFLIYFQGTGAADDSGLPNDRFFAVRPEGSVSTLKIQRTERGDSAVYLCASSLDIGTQYFGPGTRLLVL.

By its share, this clonotype is medium-sized. This beta chain is a stray sequence in a library constructed for alpha chains; its clone size is not meaningful. This chain connects TRBV11-1 to TRBJ2-5; 13 bases match TRBD2. In germline, CDR1 is SGHAT, CDR2 FQDESV (reference sequence). V lost 4 bases, J lost 0 bases, and 23 bases stayed unmatched. This CDR3 contains 23 residues. The CDR3 protein is CASSSRPMDKPGLAGTYQETQYF. CDR3 in DNA: TGTGCCAGCAGCTCTAGACCGATGGACAAACCGGGACTAGCGGGAACGTACCAAGAGACCCAGTACTTC.

This clonotype has at least ten counts. This beta chain lies outside the target of a library built for alpha chains; its clone size means little. The rearrangement uses TRBV7-2 and TRBJ2-7, with D possibly matching TRBD1 (6 bases). The CDR3 length is 15 residues. Germline-derived CDR1 and CDR2 are SGHTA and FQGNSA. Between the trimmed V and J ends, which lost 1 base and 3 bases, there was a span of 13 bases. The CDR3 DNA follows: TGTGCCAGCAGCTTAGGCCAGGGGCCCTTCTACGAGCAGTACTTC. It is translated as CASSLGQGPFYEQYF.

This clonotype was counted ten times or more. The library was prepared for alpha chains; this beta chain is a stray read, so its frequency means little. The rearrangement uses TRBV7-2 and TRBJ2-1; D remains ambiguous. This CDR3 has 13 residues. Germline CDR1 is SGHTA and CDR2 is FQGNSA. V gave up 3 bases and J gave up 0 bases, with 3 bases separating them. CDR3 sequence: CASSFFSYNEQFF. DNA of the CDR3: TGTGCCAGCAGCTTCTTCTCCTACAATGAGCAGTTCTTC.

This clonotype is medium-sized (0.01 to 0.1%) within its sample. This beta chain is off target for a library built for alpha chains, so its abundance means little. The chain employs TRBV5-1 and TRBJ2-2, with D unclear. V dropped 1 base and J dropped 9 bases, with 1 base sitting between them. Germline V gene sequence: CDR1 SGHRS, CDR2 YFSETQ. The CDR3 runs 10 residues. The CDR3 DNA is TGCGCCAGCAGCTTGTGGGAGCTGTTTTTT. Residues: CASSLWELFF.

This clonotype was seen ten or more times. Being off target in a library aimed at alpha chains, this beta chain has a size of little meaning. The genes are TRBV12-3 or TRBV12-4 and TRBJ1-5; D not certain. Trimming removed 5 bases from V and 2 bases from J, with 13 bases in between. CDR3 length: 15 amino acids. CDR3 residues: CASSPPSYGNQPQHF. CDR3 in DNA: TGTGCCAGCAGTCCCCCGTCGTATGGCAATCAGCCCCAGCATTTT.

This clonotype was counted many times. A library made for alpha chains picked up this beta chain off target, so its size means little. The genes are TRBV5-1 and TRBJ2-2, with D unclear. CDR1 and CDR2 (germline): SGHRS, YFSETQ. V lost 1 base to trimming and J lost 3 bases, with 7 bases between them. The CDR3 has 14 residues. DNA of the CDR3: TGCGCCAGCAGCTTGCAGGCGGACACCGGGGAGCTGTTTTTT. Translation gives CASSLQADTGELFF.

There are many counts of this clonotype. This beta chain came through as a stray read in a library set up for alpha chains, and its size says little. The chain carries TRBV7-6 and TRBJ2-7, with 10 nucleotides matching TRBD2. The trim removed 2 bases at V and 3 bases at J, leaving 4 bases unmatched. In germline, CDR1 is SGHVS, CDR2 FNYEAQ. The CDR3 runs 15 residues. CDR3 amino acids: CASSLNPSGSYEQYF. In nucleotides, the CDR3 is TGTGCCAGCAGCTTAAATCCTAGCGGGAGCTACGAGCAGTACTTC.

This clonotype was detected ten times or more. In a library made to pick up alpha chains, this beta chain is a stray read with a size that means little. The chain employs TRBV5-1 and TRBJ2-3; unclear D gene. V was pared by 0 bases and J by 5 bases, with 4 bases between. From germline, CDR1 is SGHRS and CDR2 YFSETQ. The CDR3 contains 12 residues. The CDR3 sequence is CASSLGQDTQYF. In DNA form, the CDR3 reads TGCGCCAGCAGCTTGGGTCAAGATACGCAGTATTTT.

In this sample, this clonotype turned up many times. This beta chain is an off-target read within a library intended for alpha chains, so its frequency means little. The V call is TRBV27, the J call TRBJ2-1; possible D gene TRBD2, 5 bases. CDR3 length: 15 amino acids. CDR1 and CDR2 from the germline V gene are MNHEY and SMNVEV (reference sequence). Between the trimmed V and J ends, which lost 6 bases and 5 bases, there was a span of 17 bases. DNA for the CDR3: TGTGCCAGCAGCCTCCGAGGGCTAGGAGACAATGAGCAGTTCTTC. It specifies CASSLRGLGDNEQFF.

This clonotype was found many times. Little can be read into the size of this beta chain, an off-target read in a library designed for alpha chains. The chain recombines TRBV24-1 with TRBJ2-1; D is perhaps TRBD1 or TRBD2 (6 bases each). The germline gives CDR1 KGHDR, CDR2 SFDVKD. The CDR3 is 12 amino acids. V lost 6 bases and J 5 bases, leaving 7 bases between the germline ends. CDR3: CATSRGDNEQFF. As DNA, the CDR3 is TGTGCCACCAGTAGGGGGGACAATGAGCAGTTCTTC.

In its sample, this clonotype ranks as medium-sized. With the library built for alpha chains, this beta chain is off target and its frequency is not meaningful. J is TRBJ2-5 and V is TRBV7-2, with D possibly matching TRBD1 (5 bases). Per the germline V gene, CDR1 is SGHTA and CDR2 is FQGNSA. This CDR3 is built from 14 residues. Trimming left V 1 base short and J 4 bases short, with 10 bases between. CDR3 sequence: CASSLGQGLETQYF. The CDR3 bases are TGTGCCAGCAGCTTAGGTCAGGGTTTAGAGACCCAGTACTTC.

This clonotype came up many times. Being off target in a library aimed at alpha chains, this beta chain has a size of little meaning. The rearrangement joins TRBV20-1 to TRBJ2-3, with a possible D match to TRBD2 (6 bases). From germline, CDR1 is DFQATT and CDR2 SNEGSKA (reference sequence). This CDR3 is built from 16 residues. Trimming left V 3 bases short and J 3 bases short, with 19 bases between. CDR3 nucleotides: TGCAGTGCTAGTTCTTTTCGCGGGATGGAGACAGATACGCAGTATTTT. It encodes CSASSFRGMETDTQYF.